These T cell receptor beta chains were read from a single sample in a study of beta chain features in type 1 diabetes. The method was immunoSEQ multiplex PCR; TCRdb's version includes in-frame clones alone and lacks a portion of them. The repertoire holds about 330,000 clones, with about 11% as singletons. Sequenced sample: naive CD4+ T cells from blood. These receptor sequences come from a woman between 25 and 40 years old in good health. The CDR3 runs from the conserved cysteine through the conserved F or W. Each record gives: clone size, V gene, J gene, D gene, CDR3 DNA, CDR3 protein. A D gene is named only where the DNA matches it firmly. Some rows have no size entry. The others give once, few or many, or a class for an expanded clone.

abundance: -
v_gene: TRBV9
j_gene: TRBJ1-1
d_gene: -
CDR3nt: TGTGCCAGCAGCGTAGTCAGGGAGAACACTGAAGCTTTCTTT
CDR3aa: CASSVVRENTEAFF

abundance: -
v_gene: TRBV10-3
j_gene: TRBJ1-5
d_gene: TRBD1
CDR3nt: TGTGCCATCAGTGAGTCAATGGCAGGGGGCAGCAATCAGCCCCAGCATTTT
CDR3aa: CAISESMAGGSNQPQHF

abundance: few
v_gene: TRBV15
j_gene: TRBJ2-6
d_gene: TRBD2
CDR3nt: TGTGCCACCAGCAGACTAGCGGTCGCCTCTGGGGCCAACGTCCTGACTTTC
CDR3aa: CATSRLAVASGANVLTF

abundance: -
v_gene: TRBV6-4
j_gene: TRBJ2-6
d_gene: -
CDR3nt: TGTGCCAGGCACAGGGCTGGGGCCAACGTCCTGACTTTC
CDR3aa: CARHRAGANVLTF

abundance: -
v_gene: TRBV4-2
j_gene: TRBJ2-1
d_gene: TRBD2
CDR3nt: TGTGCCAGCAGCCCAGGGACTAGCGCTGACAATGAGCAGTTCTTC
CDR3aa: CASSPGTSADNEQFF

abundance: few
v_gene: TRBV7-9
j_gene: TRBJ2-1
d_gene: TRBD2
CDR3nt: TGTGCCAGCAGCCACCTCACTAGCGGGAGGGCCGTTAGTAATGAGCAGTTCTTC
CDR3aa: CASSHLTSGRAVSNEQFF

abundance: few
v_gene: TRBV4-3
j_gene: TRBJ2-5
d_gene: -
CDR3nt: TGCGCCAGCAGCCGAGCGAGAACGGGGCAAGAGACCCAGTACTTC
CDR3aa: CASSRARTGQETQYF

abundance: few
v_gene: TRBV27
j_gene: TRBJ2-4
d_gene: -
CDR3nt: TGTGCCAGCAGTTTAAGGCCAAAATCGTACGGACAGACCTTAGCCAAAAACATTCAGTACTTC
CDR3aa: CASSLRPKSYGQTLAKNIQYF

abundance: few
v_gene: TRBV15
j_gene: TRBJ2-7
d_gene: -
CDR3nt: TGTGCCACCAGCAGGACAGGACGGAACGAGCAGTACTTC
CDR3aa: CATSRTGRNEQYF

abundance: -
v_gene: TRBV28
j_gene: TRBJ1-5
d_gene: TRBD1
CDR3nt: TGTGCCAGCAGCTCGCCGGGACAGGGGAGGAATCAGCCCCAGCATTTT
CDR3aa: CASSSPGQGRNQPQHF

abundance: -
v_gene: TRBV18
j_gene: TRBJ1-4
d_gene: -
CDR3nt: TGTGCCAGCTCACCCACGGGAGCACGAGTGGGAAAACTGTTTTTT
CDR3aa: CASSPTGARVGKLFF

abundance: few
v_gene: TRBV19
j_gene: TRBJ2-3
d_gene: -
CDR3nt: TGTGCCAGTCTTGAGGATACGCAGTATTTT
CDR3aa: CASLEDTQYF

abundance: few
v_gene: TRBV7-9
j_gene: TRBJ2-4
d_gene: TRBD1
CDR3nt: TGTGCCAGCAGCTTAAGGGGACAGGGAGCCAAAAACATTCAGTACTTC
CDR3aa: CASSLRGQGAKNIQYF

abundance: few
v_gene: TRBV7-8
j_gene: TRBJ2-7
d_gene: TRBD2
CDR3nt: TGTGCCAGCAGCTTGGTTAGCGGGAGCTACGAGCAGTACTTC
CDR3aa: CASSLVSGSYEQYF

abundance: few
v_gene: TRBV7-2
j_gene: TRBJ2-5
d_gene: TRBD2
CDR3nt: TGTGCCAGCAGCCTGCCGGGACTAGCACGAGAGACCCAGTACTTC
CDR3aa: CASSLPGLARETQYF

abundance: -
v_gene: TRBV30
j_gene: TRBJ2-7
d_gene: TRBD1
CDR3nt: TGTGCCTGGAGCGGGGACAGGGTTATGGGCGAGCAGTACTTC
CDR3aa: CAWSGDRVMGEQYF

abundance: few
v_gene: TRBV7-8
j_gene: TRBJ2-1
d_gene: -
CDR3nt: TGTGCCAGCAGCCTCGACCCGGCGAGGAGGCAGTTCTTC
CDR3aa: CASSLDPARRQFF

abundance: -
v_gene: TRBV14
j_gene: TRBJ1-1
d_gene: -
CDR3nt: TGTGCCAGCAGCCAAGATTGGTCAGGAAGGATGAACACTGAAGCTTTCTTT
CDR3aa: CASSQDWSGRMNTEAFF

abundance: -
v_gene: TRBV7-9
j_gene: TRBJ2-1
d_gene: TRBD2
CDR3nt: TGTGCCGGGGGGGGAGTTGCCTACAATGAGCAGTTCTTC
CDR3aa: CAGGGVAYNEQFF

abundance: -
v_gene: TRBV4-3
j_gene: TRBJ2-1
d_gene: -
CDR3nt: TGCGCCAGCAGCCCCGATCCCGGGAGCGCGGAGCAGTTCTTC
CDR3aa: CASSPDPGSAEQFF

abundance: -
v_gene: TRBV4-1
j_gene: TRBJ1-5
d_gene: -
CDR3nt: TGCGCCAGCAGCCAGCTACAGGGTTATCAGCCCCAGCATTTT
CDR3aa: CASSQLQGYQPQHF

abundance: few
v_gene: TRBV11-1
j_gene: TRBJ2-1
d_gene: -
CDR3nt: TGTGCCAGCACCGTGACGAGCGAACCCTACAATGAGCAGTTCTTC
CDR3aa: CASTVTSEPYNEQFF

abundance: -
v_gene: TRBV7-9
j_gene: TRBJ1-5
d_gene: TRBD1
CDR3nt: TGTGCCAGCAGCGACAGGGAGCAGCCCCAGCATTTT
CDR3aa: CASSDREQPQHF

abundance: -
v_gene: TRBV18
j_gene: TRBJ2-6
d_gene: -
CDR3nt: TGTGCCAGCTCAGATCCAGGGAGGTCAACTGGGGCCAACGTCCTGACTTTC
CDR3aa: CASSDPGRSTGANVLTF

abundance: few
v_gene: TRBV2
j_gene: TRBJ2-5
d_gene: TRBD1
CDR3nt: TGTGCCAGCAGTGCCGAGGCAGGGGGACAGACCCAGTACTTC
CDR3aa: CASSAEAGGQTQYF

abundance: -
v_gene: TRBV28
j_gene: TRBJ1-2
d_gene: -
CDR3nt: TGTGCCAGCAGTTTGGCGGGACGGAATAACTATGGCTACACCTTC
CDR3aa: CASSLAGRNNYGYTF

abundance: few
v_gene: TRBV5-1
j_gene: TRBJ2-7
d_gene: TRBD2
CDR3nt: TGCGCCAGCAGCGCGGGACTAGCGGGAGGGCCGAGGTACGAGCAGTACTTC
CDR3aa: CASSAGLAGGPRYEQYF

abundance: -
v_gene: TRBV5-4
j_gene: TRBJ2-1
d_gene: TRBD2
CDR3nt: TGTGCCAGCAGCTTGGGACTAGCGGGAAGCGGGCGTGAGCAGTTCTTC
CDR3aa: CASSLGLAGSGREQFF

abundance: few
v_gene: TRBV18
j_gene: TRBJ1-5
d_gene: TRBD1
CDR3nt: TGTGCCAGCTCACCACAGGGGGCAAGCCAGCCCCAGCATTTT
CDR3aa: CASSPQGASQPQHF

abundance: -
v_gene: TRBV7-3
j_gene: TRBJ2-5
d_gene: TRBD2
CDR3nt: TGTGCCAGCAGTCGAGGGACTACAGAGACCCAGTACTTC
CDR3aa: CASSRGTTETQYF

abundance: -
v_gene: TRBV28
j_gene: TRBJ2-7
d_gene: -
CDR3nt: TGTGCCAGCAGTTCCCAAGATTCGAGCTCCTACGAGCAGTACTTC
CDR3aa: CASSSQDSSSYEQYF

abundance: -
v_gene: TRBV27
j_gene: TRBJ2-5
d_gene: TRBD2
CDR3nt: TGTGCCAGCAGTGTTGCTAGCGGGAGCGGCGAGACCCAGTACTTC
CDR3aa: CASSVASGSGETQYF

abundance: few
v_gene: TRBV4-2
j_gene: TRBJ2-1
d_gene: TRBD2
CDR3nt: TGTGCCAGCAGCCAGGGACTAGCGGGTTACAATGAGCAGTTCTTC
CDR3aa: CASSQGLAGYNEQFF

abundance: -
v_gene: TRBV20-1
j_gene: TRBJ2-3
d_gene: -
CDR3nt: TGCAGTGCTAGCGGGAGTACGCAGTATTTT
CDR3aa: CSASGSTQYF

abundance: -
v_gene: TRBV9
j_gene: TRBJ2-2
d_gene: TRBD1
CDR3nt: TGTGCCAGCAGCGAACGCGGGACAGGGTTCCCCGGGGAGCTGTTTTTT
CDR3aa: CASSERGTGFPGELFF

abundance: -
v_gene: TRBV11-1
j_gene: TRBJ2-7
d_gene: -
CDR3nt: TGTGCCAGCAGCTACCAGACAGGTCTAACCTACGAGCAGTACTTC
CDR3aa: CASSYQTGLTYEQYF

abundance: -
v_gene: TRBV2
j_gene: TRBJ2-1
d_gene: TRBD1
CDR3nt: TGTGCCAGCTCAACGAGAGGGGGGACAGGTAACAATGAGCAGTTCTTC
CDR3aa: CASSTRGGTGNNEQFF

abundance: -
v_gene: TRBV28
j_gene: TRBJ2-3
d_gene: TRBD1
CDR3nt: TGTGCCAGCCGATCGACAGGGGTCGGAGATACGCAGTATTTT
CDR3aa: CASRSTGVGDTQYF

abundance: -
v_gene: TRBV11-1
j_gene: TRBJ2-2
d_gene: -
CDR3nt: TGTGCCAGCAGCTTAGTCAGGGTGGGCACCGGGGAGCTGTTTTTT
CDR3aa: CASSLVRVGTGELFF

abundance: few
v_gene: TRBV29-1
j_gene: TRBJ2-3
d_gene: TRBD2
CDR3nt: TGCAGCGTTGAAGAAAACGGGAGGGCCCCAGATACGCAGTATTTT
CDR3aa: CSVEENGRAPDTQYF

abundance: few
v_gene: TRBV2
j_gene: TRBJ2-5
d_gene: TRBD1
CDR3nt: TGTGCCAACCGACCCCAGGTTCTCAGGGGGCAGGAGACCCAGTACTTC
CDR3aa: CANRPQVLRGQETQYF

abundance: -
v_gene: TRBV30
j_gene: TRBJ1-1
d_gene: -
CDR3nt: TGTGCCCGGACTACGGGGACTGAAGCTTTCTTT
CDR3aa: CARTTGTEAFF

abundance: few
v_gene: TRBV2
j_gene: TRBJ1-5
d_gene: -
CDR3nt: TGTGCCAGCAGTGTGGAGATTGGCAATCAGCCCCAGCATTTT
CDR3aa: CASSVEIGNQPQHF

abundance: few
v_gene: TRBV25-1
j_gene: TRBJ1-1
d_gene: -
CDR3nt: TGTGCCAGCAGGGAGGGCAGCGGGGCTTTCTTT
CDR3aa: CASREGSGAFF

abundance: -
v_gene: TRBV7-7
j_gene: TRBJ1-5
d_gene: -
CDR3nt: TGTGCTAGCAGCTTAGCGTTCGGGCAGCCCCAGCATTTT
CDR3aa: CASSLAFGQPQHF

abundance: few
v_gene: TRBV29-1
j_gene: TRBJ1-2
d_gene: -
CDR3nt: TGCAGCGTTGAAAGTCAGGCCGCGAACTATGGCTACACCTTC
CDR3aa: CSVESQAANYGYTF

abundance: few
v_gene: TRBV7-9
j_gene: TRBJ1-1
d_gene: -
CDR3nt: TGTGCCAGCAGCTTCGACACGAACACTGAAGCTTTCTTT
CDR3aa: CASSFDTNTEAFF

abundance: few
v_gene: TRBV4-1
j_gene: TRBJ2-7
d_gene: TRBD1
CDR3nt: TGCGCCAGCAGCCAAAGACGTGGTGGGACAGGGATCTCCTACGAGCAGTACTTC
CDR3aa: CASSQRRGGTGISYEQYF

abundance: -
v_gene: TRBV18
j_gene: TRBJ2-5
d_gene: TRBD1
CDR3nt: TGTGCCAGCTCACCAGCAGGGGGTGAAGAGACCCAGTACTTC
CDR3aa: CASSPAGGEETQYF

abundance: -
v_gene: TRBV4-3
j_gene: TRBJ1-2
d_gene: TRBD1
CDR3nt: TGCGCCAGCAGCCAAGATTGGGTGAGGGGGCAAGGCGGCTACACCTTC
CDR3aa: CASSQDWVRGQGGYTF

abundance: few
v_gene: TRBV5-4
j_gene: TRBJ2-3
d_gene: -
CDR3nt: TGTGCCAGCAGCCGGGACTTCAGCACAGATACGCAGTATTTT
CDR3aa: CASSRDFSTDTQYF

abundance: -
v_gene: TRBV28
j_gene: TRBJ1-2
d_gene: TRBD1
CDR3nt: TGTGCCAGCAGTTTCGGGACAGGGGGCGCGGGTGGCTACACCTTC
CDR3aa: CASSFGTGGAGGYTF

abundance: -
v_gene: TRBV5-1
j_gene: TRBJ2-1
d_gene: TRBD2
CDR3nt: TGCGCCAGCAGCTTACTAGCGGGAGAAGATGAGCAGTTCTTC
CDR3aa: CASSLLAGEDEQFF

abundance: few
v_gene: TRBV19
j_gene: TRBJ1-1
d_gene: -
CDR3nt: TGTGCCACTTACTACAGGGCTGGGAACACTGAAGCTTTCTTT
CDR3aa: CATYYRAGNTEAFF

abundance: -
v_gene: TRBV7-8
j_gene: TRBJ2-7
d_gene: TRBD2
CDR3nt: TGTGCCAGCAGCCTACCTTTGGCGGGAGGGCTTGAGCAGTACTTC
CDR3aa: CASSLPLAGGLEQYF